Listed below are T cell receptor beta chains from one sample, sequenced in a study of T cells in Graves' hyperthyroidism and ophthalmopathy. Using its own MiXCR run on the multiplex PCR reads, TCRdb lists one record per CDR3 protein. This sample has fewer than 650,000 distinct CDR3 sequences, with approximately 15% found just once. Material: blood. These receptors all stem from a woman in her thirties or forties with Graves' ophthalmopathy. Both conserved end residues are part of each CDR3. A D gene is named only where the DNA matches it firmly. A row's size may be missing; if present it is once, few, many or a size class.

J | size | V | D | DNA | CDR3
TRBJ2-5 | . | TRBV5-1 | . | TGCGCCAGCTTCTCCGAGGACAGTCGAGAGACCCAGTACTTC | CASFSEDSRETQYF
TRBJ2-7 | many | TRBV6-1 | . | TGTGCCAGCGCCCCCGACAGTTACGAGCAGTACTTC | CASAPDSYEQYF
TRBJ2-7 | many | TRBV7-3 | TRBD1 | TGTGCCAGCAGCTTAACCCCAGGGGGCGAGCAGTACTTC | CASSLTPGGEQYF
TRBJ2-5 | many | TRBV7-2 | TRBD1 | TGTGCCAGCAGCTTAGCCGGACAGGGGCAGACCCAGTACTTC | CASSLAGQGQTQYF
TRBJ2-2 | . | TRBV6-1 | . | TGTGCCAGCAGTGAACCCGGGCGGATCACCGGGGAGCTGTTTTTT | CASSEPGRITGELFF
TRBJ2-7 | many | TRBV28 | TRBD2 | TGTGCCAGCAGTTTAAGGGGACTAGCGTACTCCTACGAGCAGTACTTC | CASSLRGLAYSYEQYF
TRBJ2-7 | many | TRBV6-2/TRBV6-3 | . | TGTGCCAGCAGTTACGGGCACGAGCAGTACTTC | CASSYGHEQYF
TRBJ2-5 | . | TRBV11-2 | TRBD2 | TGTGCCAGCAGCCCTACCCTTTTGGGAGGGAAAGAGACCCAGTACTTC | CASSPTLLGGKETQYF
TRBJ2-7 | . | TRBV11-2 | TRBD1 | TGTGCCAGCAGCTTTGGTCCGGGACAGGGCTACTACGAGCAGTACTTC | CASSFGPGQGYYEQYF
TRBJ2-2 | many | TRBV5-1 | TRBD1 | TGCGCCAGCAGCTCCCGGGACAGGGGGAACGGCGGGGAGCTGTTTTTT | CASSSRDRGNGGELFF
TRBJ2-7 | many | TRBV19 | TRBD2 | TGTGCCAGTAGTAGTTCACTAGCGGGAGGGGGCGGGGCCTACGAGCAGTACTTC | CASSSSLAGGGGAYEQYF
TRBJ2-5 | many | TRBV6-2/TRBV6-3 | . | TGTGCCAGCAGTTGGACGGCGGCAGAGACCCAGTACTTC | CASSWTAAETQYF
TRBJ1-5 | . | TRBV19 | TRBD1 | TGTGCCAGTAGTATCGGGACAGGGCTCAATCAGCCCCAGCATTTT | CASSIGTGLNQPQHF
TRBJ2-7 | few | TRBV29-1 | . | TGCAGCGTTACGAAGACAGAGACTTCCTACGAGCAGTACTTC | CSVTKTETSYEQYF
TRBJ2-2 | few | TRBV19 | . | TGTGCCAGTAGTATGGGACCTGCTAACACCGGGGAGCTGTTTTTT | CASSMGPANTGELFF
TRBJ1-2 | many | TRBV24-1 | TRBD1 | TGTGCCACCAGTGATTTGCAAGACAGGGGTGTGAGTGGCTACACCTTC | CATSDLQDRGVSGYTF
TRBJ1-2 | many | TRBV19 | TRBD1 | TGTGCCAGTAGGGGACAGGTCTATGGCTACACCTTC | CASRGQVYGYTF
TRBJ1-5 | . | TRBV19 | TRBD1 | TGTGCCAGTAATCAGGGGGCGAATCAGCCCCAGCATTTT | CASNQGANQPQHF
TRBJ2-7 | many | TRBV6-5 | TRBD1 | TGTGCCAGCTACAGGGGACGGGAGCAGTACTTC | CASYRGREQYF
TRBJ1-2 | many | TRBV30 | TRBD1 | TGTGCCTGGAGTCCTCAAGGGACAGGGGGAGGCTACACCTTC | CAWSPQGTGGGYTF
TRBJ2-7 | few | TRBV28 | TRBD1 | TGTGCCGGTAGAAGACAGGGGGCAGGGAACTACGAGCAGTACTTC | CAGRRQGAGNYEQYF
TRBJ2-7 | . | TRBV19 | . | TGTGCCAGTAGCCCCCGGGGGCGCCGGGGCGAGCAGTACTTC | CASSPRGRRGEQYF
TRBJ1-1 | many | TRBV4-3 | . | TGCGCCAGCAGCCCATTCGTTAGCATGAACACTGAAGCTTTCTTT | CASSPFVSMNTEAFF
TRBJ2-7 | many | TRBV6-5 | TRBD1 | TGTGCCAGCAGTTACGTGACAGGGTCCTACGAGCAGTACTTC | CASSYVTGSYEQYF
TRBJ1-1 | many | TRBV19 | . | TGTGCCAGTAGTAGGCGCAGCGCTGAAGCTTTCTTT | CASSRRSAEAFF
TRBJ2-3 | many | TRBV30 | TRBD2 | TGTGCCTGGAGTTCCGGGACTAGTGGTACAGATACGCAGTATTTT | CAWSSGTSGTDTQYF
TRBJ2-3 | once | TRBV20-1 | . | TGCAGTGCTAGAGATGATACGGGAGCAGCAGATACGCAGTATTTT | CSARDDTGAADTQYF
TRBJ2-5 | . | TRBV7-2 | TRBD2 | TGTGCCACCATGGAGGTCTATTTAGCGGGACTGGGAGAGACCCAGTACTTC | CATMEVYLAGLGETQYF
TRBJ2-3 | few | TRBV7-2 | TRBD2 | TGTGCCAGCAGCTTACGGCTAGCGGGAACAGATACGCAGTATTTT | CASSLRLAGTDTQYF
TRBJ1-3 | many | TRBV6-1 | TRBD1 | TGTGCCAGCAGTGCCCAGGGGGCCATTGGAAACACCATATATTTT | CASSAQGAIGNTIYF
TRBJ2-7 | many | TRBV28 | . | TGTGCCAGCAGTCCGTCCCCGGAGAGTTACGAGCAGTACTTC | CASSPSPESYEQYF
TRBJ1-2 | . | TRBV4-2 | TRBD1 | TGTGCCAGCAGCCTTTACCGGGACAGGGCTAACTATGGCTACACCTTC | CASSLYRDRANYGYTF
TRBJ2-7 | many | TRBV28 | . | TGTGCCAGCAGCCTAGCGAACGAGCAGTACTTC | CASSLANEQYF
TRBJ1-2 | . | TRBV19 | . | TGTGCCAGTAGTATGTCCGGTGCTAACTATGGCTACACCTTC | CASSMSGANYGYTF
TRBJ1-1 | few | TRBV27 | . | TGTGCCAGCAGTCCAGGGCCATGGGGGAACACTGAAGCTTTCTTT | CASSPGPWGNTEAFF
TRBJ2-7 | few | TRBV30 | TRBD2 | TGTGCCTGGTGTGCTCCCGGGAGGCTCACCTACGAGCAGTACTTC | CAWCAPGRLTYEQYF